Sequencing of this T cell receptor beta chain was carried out in a study of cytomegalovirus exposure and HLA in healthy donors. A note on this clone: What it binds is unknown.

TCRdb's copy holds only in-frame clones and misses some; the assay was immunoSEQ multiplex PCR. The sample includes over 110,000 clones, 70% to 90% seen only once; the top ten take more than 1.4%. Study outcomes and limitations: Reportedly, cytomegalovirus status was diagnosed with high sensitivity and specificity. Rarity characterized most TCR sequences, yet some public TCRs appeared in many donors. Among the CMV-associated chains, three were confirmed in vitro as specific for CMV antigens. The study designated roughly 150 TCR beta chains cytomegalovirus-associated.

The CDR3 sequence is 14 residues long. Per the germline V gene, CDR1 is SGDLS and CDR2 is YYNGEE. The V and J ends lost 7 bases and 3 bases respectively, with 14 bases between them. V usage is TRBV9 and J usage is TRBJ2-1, with D possibly TRBD2 on 6 matching bases. The source is a woman aged 25 to 45 in good health and CMV-seronegative. Sequenced: PBMCs. This CDR3 reads CASSGTPFYNEQFF. DNA of the CDR3: TGTGCCAGCTCCGGGACTCCCTTCTACAATGAGCAGTTCTTC.